This T cell receptor (beta chain) was identified in a study of shared clonotypes between healthy human individuals. Germline CDR1 is SGHDT and CDR2 is YYEEEE. The CDR3 covers 13 residues. V was clipped by 4 bases and J by 7 bases; unmatched bases: 8. The protocol was immunoSEQ multiplex PCR, while the TCRdb copy is restricted to in-frame clones and leaves out a portion. The table has about 1,900,000 clones, about 95% seen once. Naive CD8 populations comprised CD45RO-negative cells positively selected for CCR7, excluding terminally differentiated effector memory CD45RA+ cells. Sequenced material: naive CD8+ T cells sorted from blood. The chain couples TRBV5-6 to TRBJ2-7, with 7 bases fitting TRBD1. This TCR derives from a man aged 18 to 29 in good health. In DNA form, the CDR3 reads TGTGCCAGCAGCCCGAGCTGGGACAGTGAGCAGTACTTC. Its protein product is CASSPSWDSEQYF.